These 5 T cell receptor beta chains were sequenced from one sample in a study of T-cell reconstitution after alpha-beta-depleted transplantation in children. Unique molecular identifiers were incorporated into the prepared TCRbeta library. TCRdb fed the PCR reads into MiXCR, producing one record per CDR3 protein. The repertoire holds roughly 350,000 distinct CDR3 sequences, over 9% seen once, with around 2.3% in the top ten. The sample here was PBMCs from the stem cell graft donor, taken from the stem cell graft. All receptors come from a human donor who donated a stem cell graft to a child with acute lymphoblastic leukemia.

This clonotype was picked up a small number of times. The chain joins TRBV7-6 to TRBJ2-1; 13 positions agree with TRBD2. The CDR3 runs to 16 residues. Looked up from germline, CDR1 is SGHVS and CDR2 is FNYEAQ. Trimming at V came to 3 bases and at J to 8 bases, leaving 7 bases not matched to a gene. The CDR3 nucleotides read TGTGCCAGCAGCTTGAGGACTAGCGGGAGTGGGGATGAGCAGTTCTTC. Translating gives CASSLRTSGSGDEQFF.

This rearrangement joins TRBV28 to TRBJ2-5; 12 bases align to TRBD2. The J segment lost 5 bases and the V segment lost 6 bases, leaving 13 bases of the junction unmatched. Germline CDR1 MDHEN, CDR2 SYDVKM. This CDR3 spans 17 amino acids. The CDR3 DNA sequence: TGTGCCAGCAGGCCTAGCGGGAGGGCCCTCGGGTGGGAGACCCAGTACTTC. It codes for CASRPSGRALGWETQYF. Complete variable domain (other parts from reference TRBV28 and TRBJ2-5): DVKVTQSSRYLVKRTGEKVFLECVQDMDHENMFWYRQDPGLGLRLIYFSYDVKMKEKGDIPEGYSVSREKKERFSLILESASTNQTSMYLCASRPSGRALGWETQYFGPGTRLLVL.

CDR3 coding DNA: TGTGCCAGCAGCCAACTGGGTGAAAAACTGTTTTTT. It yields the protein CASSQLGEKLFF. This chain links TRBV4-2 with TRBJ1-4, with D hard to call. The CDR3 is 12 residues long. Trimming left V 2 bases short and J 7 bases short, with 5 bases between. CDR1 and CDR2 (germline): LGHNA, YNFKEQ.

CDR3 sequence reads: CAILSGSLDEQFF. For the CDR3, the DNA is TGTGCCATCCTCAGCGGGAGTCTCGATGAGCAGTTCTTC. V and J are TRBV10-3 and TRBJ2-1; 8 positions agree with TRBD2. The CDR3 loop spans 13 amino acids. CDR1 and CDR2 from the germline V gene are ENHRY and SYGVKD. Trimming took 8 bases from V and 8 from J; bases not matched to a gene: 8.

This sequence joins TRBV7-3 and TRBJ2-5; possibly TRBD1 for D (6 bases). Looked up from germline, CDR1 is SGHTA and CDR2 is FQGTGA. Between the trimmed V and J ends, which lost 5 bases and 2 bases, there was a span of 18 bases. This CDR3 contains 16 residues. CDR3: CASSDTTGGGQETQYF. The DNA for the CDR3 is TGTGCCAGCAGCGACACGACAGGAGGAGGACAAGAGACCCAGTACTTC.